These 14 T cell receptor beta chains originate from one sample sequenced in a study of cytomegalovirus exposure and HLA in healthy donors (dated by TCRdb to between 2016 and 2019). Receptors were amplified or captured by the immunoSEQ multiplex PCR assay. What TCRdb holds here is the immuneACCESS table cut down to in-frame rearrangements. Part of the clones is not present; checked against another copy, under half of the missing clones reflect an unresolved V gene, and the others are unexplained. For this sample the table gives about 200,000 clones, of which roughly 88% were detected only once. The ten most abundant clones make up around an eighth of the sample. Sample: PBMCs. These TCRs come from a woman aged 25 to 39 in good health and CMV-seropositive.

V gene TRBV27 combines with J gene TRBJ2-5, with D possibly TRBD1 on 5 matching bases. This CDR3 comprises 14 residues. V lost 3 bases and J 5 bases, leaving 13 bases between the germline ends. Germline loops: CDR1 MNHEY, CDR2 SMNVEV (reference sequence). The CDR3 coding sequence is TGTGCCAGCAGTTTTGTAGGGGTCGGCGAGACCCAGTACTTC. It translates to CASSFVGVGETQYF.

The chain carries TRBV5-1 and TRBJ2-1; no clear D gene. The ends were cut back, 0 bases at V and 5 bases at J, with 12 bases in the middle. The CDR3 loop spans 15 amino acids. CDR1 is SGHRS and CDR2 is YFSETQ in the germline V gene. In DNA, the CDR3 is TGCGCCAGCAGCTTGGAGGCTAGAAATCACAATGAGCAGTTCTTC. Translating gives CASSLEARNHNEQFF.

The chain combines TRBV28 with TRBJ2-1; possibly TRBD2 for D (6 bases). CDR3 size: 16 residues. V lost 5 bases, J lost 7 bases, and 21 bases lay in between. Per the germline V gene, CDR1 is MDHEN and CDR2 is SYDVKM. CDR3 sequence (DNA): TGTGCCAGCAGTACCCCGGGAGTTCCTAATAGGAATGAGCAGTTCTTC. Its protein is CASSTPGVPNRNEQFF.

The CDR3 DNA reads TGTGCCAGCAGTGAAGGCCCGCTAATAGTGTACGAGCAGTACTTC. It codes for CASSEGPLIVYEQYF. V usage is TRBV2 and J usage is TRBJ2-7; no clear D. V was cut by 1 base and J by 4 bases, with 14 bases left in between. Germline V gene data show CDR1 as SNHLY and CDR2 as FYNNEI. This CDR3 has 15 residues.

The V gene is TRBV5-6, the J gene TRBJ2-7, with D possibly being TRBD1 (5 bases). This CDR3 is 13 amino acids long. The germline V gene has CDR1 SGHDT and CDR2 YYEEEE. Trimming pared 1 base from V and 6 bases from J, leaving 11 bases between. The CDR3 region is CASSLLVGAEQYF. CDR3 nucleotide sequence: TGTGCCAGCAGCTTGTTGGTAGGGGCCGAGCAGTACTTC.

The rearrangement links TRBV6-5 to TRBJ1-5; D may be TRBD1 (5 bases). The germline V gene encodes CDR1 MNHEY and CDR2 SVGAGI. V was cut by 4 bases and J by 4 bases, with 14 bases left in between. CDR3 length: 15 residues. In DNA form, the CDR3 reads TGTGCCAGCAGTTTCTCCCCAGGGATGAATCAGCCCCAGCATTTT. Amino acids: CASSFSPGMNQPQHF.

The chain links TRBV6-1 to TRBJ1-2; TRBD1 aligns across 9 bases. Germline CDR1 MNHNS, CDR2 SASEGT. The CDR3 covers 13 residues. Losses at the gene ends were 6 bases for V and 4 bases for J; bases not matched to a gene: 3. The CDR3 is CASREDRGYGYTF. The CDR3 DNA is TGTGCCAGCAGGGAGGACAGGGGCTATGGCTACACCTTC.

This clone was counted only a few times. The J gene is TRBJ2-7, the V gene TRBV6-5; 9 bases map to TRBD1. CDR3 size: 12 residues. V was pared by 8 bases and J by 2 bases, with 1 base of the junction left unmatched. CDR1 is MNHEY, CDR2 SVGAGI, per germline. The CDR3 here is CASRQGAYEQYF. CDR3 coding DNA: TGTGCCAGCCGACAGGGGGCCTACGAGCAGTACTTC.

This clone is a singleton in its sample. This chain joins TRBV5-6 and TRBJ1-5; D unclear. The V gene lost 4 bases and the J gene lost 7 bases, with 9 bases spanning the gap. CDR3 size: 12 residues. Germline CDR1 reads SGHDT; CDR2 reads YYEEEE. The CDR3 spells CASSLREQPQHF. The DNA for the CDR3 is TGTGCCAGCAGCCTCCGGGAACAGCCCCAGCATTTT.

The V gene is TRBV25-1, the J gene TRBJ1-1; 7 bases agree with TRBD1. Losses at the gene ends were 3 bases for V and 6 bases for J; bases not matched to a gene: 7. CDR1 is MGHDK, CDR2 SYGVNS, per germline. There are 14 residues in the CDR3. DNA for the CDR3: TGTGCCAGCAGTGAGGACACAGGGGCGGCTGAAGCTTTCTTT. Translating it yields CASSEDTGAAEAFF.

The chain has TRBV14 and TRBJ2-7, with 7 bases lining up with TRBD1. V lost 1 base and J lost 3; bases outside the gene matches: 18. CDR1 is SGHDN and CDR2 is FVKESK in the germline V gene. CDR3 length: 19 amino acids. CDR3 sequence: CASSQVGGPRDRRYYEQYF. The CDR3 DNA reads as TGTGCCAGCAGCCAAGTTGGAGGACCCCGGGACAGACGATACTACGAGCAGTACTTC.

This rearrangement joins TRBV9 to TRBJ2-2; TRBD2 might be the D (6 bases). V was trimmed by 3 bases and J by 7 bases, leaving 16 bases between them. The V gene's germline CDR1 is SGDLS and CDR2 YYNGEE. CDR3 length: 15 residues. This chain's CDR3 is CASSAELAGDGELFF. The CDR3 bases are TGTGCCAGCAGCGCAGAACTAGCCGGGGACGGGGAGCTGTTTTTT. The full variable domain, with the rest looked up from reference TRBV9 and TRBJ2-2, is DSGVTQTPKHLITATGQRVTLRCSPRSGDLSVYWYQQSLDQGLQFLIQYYNGEERAKGNILERFSAQQFPDLHSELNLSSLELGDSALYFCASSAELAGDGELFFGEGSRLTVL.

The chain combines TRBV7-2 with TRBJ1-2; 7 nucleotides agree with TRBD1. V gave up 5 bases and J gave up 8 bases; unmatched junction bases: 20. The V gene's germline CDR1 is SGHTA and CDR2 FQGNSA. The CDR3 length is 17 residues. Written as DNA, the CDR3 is TGTGCCAGCAGCCCGCAGCCGACAGGGTCAGGGGTATGGGGCTACACCTTC. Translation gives CASSPQPTGSGVWGYTF.

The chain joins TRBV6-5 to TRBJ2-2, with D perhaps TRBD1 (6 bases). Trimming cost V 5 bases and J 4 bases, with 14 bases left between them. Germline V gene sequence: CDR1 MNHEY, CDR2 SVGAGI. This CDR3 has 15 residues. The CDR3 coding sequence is TGTGCCAGCAGTCCGGACAGAGGTGCCACCGGGGAGCTGTTTTTT. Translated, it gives CASSPDRGATGELFF.